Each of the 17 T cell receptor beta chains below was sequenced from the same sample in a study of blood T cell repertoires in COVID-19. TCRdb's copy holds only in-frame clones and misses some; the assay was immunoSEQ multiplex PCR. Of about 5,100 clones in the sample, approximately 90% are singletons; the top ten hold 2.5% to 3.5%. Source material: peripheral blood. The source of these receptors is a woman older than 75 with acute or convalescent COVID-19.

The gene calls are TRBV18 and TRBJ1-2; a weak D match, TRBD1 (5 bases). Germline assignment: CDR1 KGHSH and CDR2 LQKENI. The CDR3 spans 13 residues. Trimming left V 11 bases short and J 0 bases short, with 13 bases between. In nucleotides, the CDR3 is TGTGCCTTCACGACAGATACTAACTATGGCTACACCTTC. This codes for CAFTTDTNYGYTF.

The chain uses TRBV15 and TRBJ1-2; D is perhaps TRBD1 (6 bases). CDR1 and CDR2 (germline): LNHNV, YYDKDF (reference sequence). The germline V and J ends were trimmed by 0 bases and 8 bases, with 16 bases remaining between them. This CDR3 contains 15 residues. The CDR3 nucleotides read TGTGCCACCAGCAGAGAAGCCCCAGGGGCTGGGGGCTACACCTTC. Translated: CATSREAPGAGGYTF.

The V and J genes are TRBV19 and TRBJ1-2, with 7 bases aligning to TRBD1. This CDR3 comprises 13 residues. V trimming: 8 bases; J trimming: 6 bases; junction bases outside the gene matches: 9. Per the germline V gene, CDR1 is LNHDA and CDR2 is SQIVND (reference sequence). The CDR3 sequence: CASGRSGGNGYTF. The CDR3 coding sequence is TGTGCCAGTGGTCGATCAGGGGGGAATGGCTACACCTTC.

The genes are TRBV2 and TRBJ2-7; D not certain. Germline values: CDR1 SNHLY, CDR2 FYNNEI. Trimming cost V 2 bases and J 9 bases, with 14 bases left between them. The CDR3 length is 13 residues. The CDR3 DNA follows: TGTGCCAGCAGTGAAATCCCCTCGGTTGCGCAGTACTTC. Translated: CASSEIPSVAQYF. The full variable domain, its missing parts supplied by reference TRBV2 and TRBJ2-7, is EPEVTQTPSHQVTQMGQEVILRCVPISNHLYFYWYRQILGQKVEFLVSFYNNEISEKSEIFDDQFSVERPDGSNFTLKIRSTKLEDSAMYFCASSEIPSVAQYFGPGTRLTVT.

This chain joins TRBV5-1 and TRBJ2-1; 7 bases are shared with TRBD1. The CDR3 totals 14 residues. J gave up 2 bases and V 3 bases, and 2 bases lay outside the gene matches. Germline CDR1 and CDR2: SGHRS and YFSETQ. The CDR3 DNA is TGCGCCAGCAGCTCGCAGGGGGCCTACAATGAGCAGTTCTTC. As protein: CASSSQGAYNEQFF.

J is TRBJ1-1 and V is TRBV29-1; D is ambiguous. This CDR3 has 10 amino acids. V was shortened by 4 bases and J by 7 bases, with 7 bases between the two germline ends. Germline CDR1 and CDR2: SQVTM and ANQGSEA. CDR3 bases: TGCAGCGTTGGGGAGGATGAAGCTTTCTTT. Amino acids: CSVGEDEAFF.

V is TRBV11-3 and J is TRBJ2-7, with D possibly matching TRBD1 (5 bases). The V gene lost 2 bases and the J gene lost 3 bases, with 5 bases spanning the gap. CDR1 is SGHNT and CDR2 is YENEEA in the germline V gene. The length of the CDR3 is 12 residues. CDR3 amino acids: CASSLQGYEQYF. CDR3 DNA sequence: TGTGCCAGCAGCTTACAGGGCTACGAGCAGTACTTC.

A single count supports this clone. The CDR3 is CASSGQATVGDEQFF. For the CDR3, the DNA is TGCGCCAGCAGCGGACAGGCTACGGTCGGCGATGAGCAGTTCTTC. This chain uses TRBV5-1 with TRBJ2-1, with 7 bases matching TRBD1. V lost 4 bases to trimming and J lost 8 bases; unmatched junction nucleotides: 12. This CDR3 is built from 15 residues. Germline CDR1 SGHRS, CDR2 YFSETQ.

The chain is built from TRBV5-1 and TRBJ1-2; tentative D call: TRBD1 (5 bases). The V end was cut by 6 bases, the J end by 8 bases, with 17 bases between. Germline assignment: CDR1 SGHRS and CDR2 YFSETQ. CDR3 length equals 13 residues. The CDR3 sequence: CASTQTDQGGYTF. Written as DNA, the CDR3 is TGCGCCAGCACCCAAACCGACCAGGGAGGCTACACCTTC.

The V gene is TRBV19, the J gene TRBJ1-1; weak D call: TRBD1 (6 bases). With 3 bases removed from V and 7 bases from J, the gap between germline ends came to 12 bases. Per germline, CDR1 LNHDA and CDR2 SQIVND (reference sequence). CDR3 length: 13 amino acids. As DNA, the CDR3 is TGTGCCAGTAGTATGACGGGGGGCGGTGAAGCTTTCTTT. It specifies CASSMTGGGEAFF.

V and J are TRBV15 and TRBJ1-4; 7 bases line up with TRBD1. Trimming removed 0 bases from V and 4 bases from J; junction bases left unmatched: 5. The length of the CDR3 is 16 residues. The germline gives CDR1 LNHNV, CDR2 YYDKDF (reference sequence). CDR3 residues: CATSRDPTGFNEKLFF. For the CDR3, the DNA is TGTGCCACCAGCAGAGACCCGACAGGGTTTAATGAAAAACTGTTTTTT.

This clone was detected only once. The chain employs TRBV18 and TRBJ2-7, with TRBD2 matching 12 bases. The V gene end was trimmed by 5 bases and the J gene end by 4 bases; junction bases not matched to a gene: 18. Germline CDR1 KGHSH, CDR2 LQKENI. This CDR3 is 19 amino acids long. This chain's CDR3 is CASSISPSGGAGSRYEQYF. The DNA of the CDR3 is TGTGCCAGCTCAATCTCTCCTAGCGGGGGGGCCGGTTCCAGGTACGAGCAGTACTTC.

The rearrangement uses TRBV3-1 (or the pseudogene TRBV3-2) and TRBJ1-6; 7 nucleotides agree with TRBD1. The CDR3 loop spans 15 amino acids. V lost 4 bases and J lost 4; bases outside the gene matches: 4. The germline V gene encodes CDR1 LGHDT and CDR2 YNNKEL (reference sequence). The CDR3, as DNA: TGTGCCAGCAGCCGGGACAGAGGATATAATTCACCCCTCCACTTT. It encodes CASSRDRGYNSPLHF.

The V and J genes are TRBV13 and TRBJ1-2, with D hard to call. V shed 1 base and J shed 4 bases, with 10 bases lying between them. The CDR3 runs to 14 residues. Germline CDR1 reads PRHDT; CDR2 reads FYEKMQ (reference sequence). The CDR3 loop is CASSLAGSPYGYTF. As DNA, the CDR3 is TGTGCCAGCAGCTTAGCTGGGAGCCCCTATGGCTACACCTTC.

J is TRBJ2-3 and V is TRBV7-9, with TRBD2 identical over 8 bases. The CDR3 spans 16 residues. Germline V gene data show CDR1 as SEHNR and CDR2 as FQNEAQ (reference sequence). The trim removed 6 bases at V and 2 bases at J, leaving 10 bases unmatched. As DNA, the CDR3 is TGTGCCAGCAGTGCCTTAACTAGCGGATACACAGATACGCAGTATTTT. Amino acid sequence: CASSALTSGYTDTQYF. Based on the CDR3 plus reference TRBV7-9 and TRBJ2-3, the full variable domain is DTGVSQNPRHKITKRGQNVTFRCDPISEHNRLYWYRQTLGQGPEFLTYFQNEAQLEKSRLLSDRFSAERPKGSFSTLEIQRTEQGDSAMYLCASSALTSGYTDTQYFGPGTRLTVL.

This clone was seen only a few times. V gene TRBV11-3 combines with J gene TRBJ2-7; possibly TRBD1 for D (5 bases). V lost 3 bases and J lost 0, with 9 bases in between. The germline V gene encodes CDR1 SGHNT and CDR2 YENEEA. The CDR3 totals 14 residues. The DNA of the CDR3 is TGTGCCAGCAGCTTGTCAAGGGGCTCCTACGAGCAGTACTTC. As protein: CASSLSRGSYEQYF. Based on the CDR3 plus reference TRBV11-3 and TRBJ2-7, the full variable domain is EAGVVQSPRYKIIEKKQPVAFWCNPISGHNTLYWYLQNLGQGPELLIRYENEEAVDDSQLPKDRFSAERLKGVDSTLKIQPAELGDSAVYLCASSLSRGSYEQYFGPGTRLTVT.

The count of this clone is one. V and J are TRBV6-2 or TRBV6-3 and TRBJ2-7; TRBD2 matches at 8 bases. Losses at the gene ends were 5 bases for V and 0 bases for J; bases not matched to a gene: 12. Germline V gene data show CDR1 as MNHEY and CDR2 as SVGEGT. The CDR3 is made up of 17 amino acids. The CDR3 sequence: CASSPLGAGASSYEQYF. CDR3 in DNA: TGTGCCAGCAGTCCGCTCGGAGCGGGGGCGAGCTCCTACGAGCAGTACTTC.